This T cell receptor (beta chain) was found in a study of technical replicates of blood from four donors. Germline trimming cut 2 bases from V and 5 bases from J; bases unmatched to any gene: 6. CDR3 length equals 15 residues. Germline V gene sequence: CDR1 SGHTA, CDR2 FQGTGA. Produced via immunoSEQ multiplex PCR; TCRdb's table is partial and in-frame only. In the table there are 50,000 to 80,000 clones, over 75% of which are singletons. V gene TRBV7-3 combines with J gene TRBJ2-1, with 7 bases that match TRBD2. This TCR was sampled from a human donor in good health. Some clones in this sample may be carry-over from other donors' samples. Material: PBMCs. The CDR3 DNA is TGTGCCAGCAGCTTAGAGCGGGGATCTCACAATGAGCAGTTCTTC. Amino acids: CASSLERGSHNEQFF.